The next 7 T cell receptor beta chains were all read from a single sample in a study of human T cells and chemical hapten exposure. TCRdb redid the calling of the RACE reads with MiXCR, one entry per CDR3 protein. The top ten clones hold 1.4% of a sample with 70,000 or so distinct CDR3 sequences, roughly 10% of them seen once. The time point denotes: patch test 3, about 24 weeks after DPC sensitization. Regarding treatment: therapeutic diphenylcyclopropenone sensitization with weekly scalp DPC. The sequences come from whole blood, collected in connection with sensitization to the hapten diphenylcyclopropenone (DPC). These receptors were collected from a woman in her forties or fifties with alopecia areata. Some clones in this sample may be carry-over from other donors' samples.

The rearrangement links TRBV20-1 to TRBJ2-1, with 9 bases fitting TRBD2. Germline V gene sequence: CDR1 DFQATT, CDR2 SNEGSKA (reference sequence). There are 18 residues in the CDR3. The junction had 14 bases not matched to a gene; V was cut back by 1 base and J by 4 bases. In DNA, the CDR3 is TGCAGTGCTAGAGGACTAGCGGCGAGATACCTGCCTTACAATGAGCAGTTCTTC. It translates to CSARGLAARYLPYNEQFF.

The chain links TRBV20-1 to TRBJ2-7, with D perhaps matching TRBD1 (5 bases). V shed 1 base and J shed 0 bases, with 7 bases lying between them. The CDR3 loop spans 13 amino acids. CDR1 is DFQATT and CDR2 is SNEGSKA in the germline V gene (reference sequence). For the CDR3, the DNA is TGCAGTGCTAGAGGGGGCAGCTCCTACGAGCAGTACTTC. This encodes CSARGGSSYEQYF.

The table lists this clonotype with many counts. CDR3 sequence: CASSRTGDQPQHF. The CDR3 coding sequence is TGTGCCAGCAGCCGGACAGGGGATCAGCCCCAGCATTTT. The chain carries TRBV5-6 and TRBJ1-5, with 9 bases identical to TRBD1. V was clipped by 4 bases and J by 5 bases; unmatched bases: 1. Germline lookup yields CDR1 SGHDT and CDR2 YYEEEE. This CDR3 comprises 13 residues.

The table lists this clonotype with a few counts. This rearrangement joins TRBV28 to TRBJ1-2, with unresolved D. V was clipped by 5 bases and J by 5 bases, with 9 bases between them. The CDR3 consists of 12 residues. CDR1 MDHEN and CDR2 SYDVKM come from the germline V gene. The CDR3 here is CASSMDGYGYTF. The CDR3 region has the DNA TGTGCCAGCAGTATGGACGGATATGGCTACACCTTC.

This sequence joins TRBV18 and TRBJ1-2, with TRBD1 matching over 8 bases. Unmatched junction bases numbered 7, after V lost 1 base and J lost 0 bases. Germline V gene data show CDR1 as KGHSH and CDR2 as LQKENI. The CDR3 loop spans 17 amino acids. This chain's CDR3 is CASSPRQGAIANYGYTF. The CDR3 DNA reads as TGTGCCAGCTCACCACGCCAGGGGGCTATAGCTAACTATGGCTACACCTTC.

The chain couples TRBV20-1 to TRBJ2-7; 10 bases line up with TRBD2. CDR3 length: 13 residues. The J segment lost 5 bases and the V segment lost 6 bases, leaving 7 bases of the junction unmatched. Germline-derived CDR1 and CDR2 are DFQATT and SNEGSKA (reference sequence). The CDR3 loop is CSAPGLAAHEQYF. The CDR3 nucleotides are TGCAGTGCCCCCGGACTAGCGGCGCACGAGCAGTACTTC.

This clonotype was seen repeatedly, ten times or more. The CDR3 DNA reads TGTGCCAGCAGTTTTGAGCGTACCTCCAAACCCTACGAGCAGTACTTC. It codes for CASSFERTSKPYEQYF. The chain is built from TRBV11-2 and TRBJ2-7; unclear D gene. Per the germline V gene, CDR1 is SGHAT and CDR2 is FQNNGV. The CDR3 loop spans 16 amino acids. V was clipped by 6 bases and J by 2 bases, with 20 bases between them. Drawing the rest from reference TRBV11-2 and TRBJ2-7, the complete variable domain is EAGVAQSPRYKIIEKRQSVAFWCNPISGHATLYWYQQILGQGPKLLIQFQNNGVVDDSQLPKDRFSAERLKGVDSTLKIQPAKLEDSAVYLCASSFERTSKPYEQYFGPGTRLTVT.